One and the same sample provided the 30 T cell receptor beta chains below, sequenced in a study of blood T cell repertoires in COVID-19. Data came from immunoSEQ multiplex PCR; TCRdb stores just in-frame clones and leaves some out. The table shows 140,000 to 150,000 clones, with roughly 81% occurring only once. The sequenced sample was peripheral blood. The receptors here all came from a human donor with acute or convalescent COVID-19. The donor label of this sample is uncertain.

The chain employs TRBV11-2 and TRBJ2-4; a possible D gene is TRBD2 (6 bases). Germline V gives CDR1 SGHAT, CDR2 FQNNGV. Trimming stripped 2 bases from V and 11 bases from J, with 10 bases between. CDR3 length equals 12 residues. CDR3 region: CASSLKGDFQYF. CDR3 nucleotide sequence: TGTGCCAGCAGCTTAAAAGGGGACTTTCAGTACTTC.

The chain joins TRBV30 to TRBJ1-6; 7 bases are a match to TRBD1. V was clipped by 4 bases and J by 4 bases; unmatched bases: 10. The CDR3 has 16 amino acids. Germline assignment: CDR1 GTSNPN and CDR2 SVGIG (reference sequence). The CDR3 protein is CAWTKSPGQYNSPLHF. In DNA form, the CDR3 reads TGTGCCTGGACTAAATCCCCGGGACAGTATAATTCACCCCTCCACTTT.

This clone appeared a few times. The chain links TRBV18 to TRBJ1-2, with TRBD1 matching 7 bases. CDR3 length: 16 amino acids. With V trimmed by 5 bases and J by 4 bases, 13 bases remained unmatched. Germline assignment: CDR1 KGHSH and CDR2 LQKENI. The CDR3: CASSLLRDSRVYGYTF. The CDR3 DNA sequence: TGTGCCAGCTCATTACTCCGGGACAGCAGAGTCTATGGCTACACCTTC.

This sequence joins TRBV27 and TRBJ2-1, with 10 positions matching TRBD1. From germline, CDR1 is MNHEY and CDR2 SMNVEV (reference sequence). The CDR3 sequence is 16 residues long. Losses at the gene ends were 2 bases for V and 6 bases for J; bases not matched to a gene: 7. In DNA, the CDR3 is TGTGCCAGCAGTTTAGCCGCGACAGGGGGCATCAATGAGCAGTTCTTC. Translation gives CASSLAATGGINEQFF.

The chain combines TRBV12-3 or TRBV12-4 with TRBJ2-1, with unresolved D. V was trimmed by 3 bases and J by 12 bases, leaving 9 bases between them. This CDR3 comprises 11 residues. The CDR3 here is CASSFGSRQFF. CDR3 DNA sequence: TGTGCCAGCAGTTTCGGGTCACGGCAGTTCTTC.

The V gene is TRBV11-2, the J gene TRBJ1-3; D not resolved. V was shortened by 5 bases and J by 8 bases, with 10 bases between the two germline ends. Germline V lookup: CDR1 SGHAT, CDR2 FQNNGV. This CDR3 contains 12 residues. This CDR3 reads CASSPSGDTIYF. DNA for the CDR3: TGTGCCAGCAGCCCGTCGGGAGACACCATATATTTT.

The gene calls are TRBV5-6 and TRBJ2-3; 9 bases map to TRBD2. The CDR3 extends over 14 amino acids. Losses at the gene ends were 2 bases for V and 4 bases for J; bases not matched to a gene: 2. Germline V gives CDR1 SGHDT, CDR2 YYEEEE. CDR3 sequence: CASSFRLAADTQYF. CDR3 nucleotides: TGTGCCAGCAGCTTCCGACTAGCGGCAGATACGCAGTATTTT.

This clone showed up just once. This sequence joins TRBV10-3 and TRBJ1-1; 12 nucleotides match TRBD1. Germline CDR1 ENHRY, CDR2 SYGVKD. V lost 6 bases to trimming and J lost 4 bases; unmatched junction nucleotides: 9. This CDR3 has 16 residues. The CDR3 DNA reads as TGTGCCATCAGGGGGGACAGGGGGCTGCTCAGCACTGAAGCTTTCTTT. It codes for CAIRGDRGLLSTEAFF.

The chain links TRBV24-1 to TRBJ2-2; D is undetermined. Trimming left V 7 bases short and J 1 base short, with 15 bases between. Germline V gene sequence: CDR1 KGHDR, CDR2 SFDVKD. The CDR3 has 16 amino acids. The CDR3 coding sequence is TGTGCCACCAGCTCGGTAAAGGCGGTGAACACCGGGGAGCTGTTTTTT. Translation gives CATSSVKAVNTGELFF.

This rearrangement joins TRBV2 to TRBJ2-7; D might be TRBD2 (6 bases). Germline V gene sequence: CDR1 SNHLY, CDR2 FYNNEI. The CDR3 spans 15 residues. V dropped 3 bases and J dropped 6 bases, with 18 bases sitting between them. The CDR3 DNA is TGTGCCAGCAGTGATCGGGGGTTACGGCCAGGCGAGCAGTACTTC. Translated, it gives CASSDRGLRPGEQYF.

This clone was picked up one time. The chain combines TRBV6-5 with TRBJ1-2; weak D call: TRBD1 (5 bases). With 0 bases removed from V and 4 bases from J, the gap between germline ends came to 9 bases. The CDR3 has 14 amino acids. The germline V gene encodes CDR1 MNHEY and CDR2 SVGAGI. CDR3 region: CASSYSGRGYGYTF. The CDR3 DNA reads as TGTGCCAGCAGTTACTCGGGGAGGGGCTATGGCTACACCTTC.

The chain uses TRBV3-1 (or the pseudogene TRBV3-2) and TRBJ1-1; D is unclear. Germline lookup yields CDR1 LGHDT and CDR2 YNNKEL (reference sequence). The CDR3 has 13 amino acids. V was pared by 0 bases and J by 5 bases, with 7 bases between. CDR3 sequence reads: CASSQDQVTEAFF. The CDR3 DNA is TGTGCCAGCAGCCAAGATCAGGTGACTGAAGCTTTCTTT.

The chain uses TRBV3-1 (or the pseudogene TRBV3-2) and TRBJ2-2; weak D call: TRBD2 (5 bases). V shed 6 bases and J shed 0 bases, with 11 bases lying between them. Germline-derived CDR1 and CDR2 are LGHDT and YNNKEL (reference sequence). The CDR3 is 15 amino acids. CDR3 amino acids: CASSTSGTNTGELFF. Here the CDR3 DNA reads TGTGCCAGCAGTACATCGGGAACGAACACCGGGGAGCTGTTTTTT.

The J gene is TRBJ1-5, the V gene TRBV10-3, with 7 bases identical to TRBD1. The CDR3 length is 14 residues. Germline V CDR1 and CDR2: ENHRY, SYGVKD. Germline trimming cut 10 bases from V and 4 bases from J; bases unmatched to any gene: 10. The CDR3 region has the DNA TGTGCCAGCTCGTGGACAGGTGATAATCAGCCCCAGCATTTT. This gives the protein CASSWTGDNQPQHF.

In its sample, this clone was seen a few times. This chain uses TRBV5-1 with TRBJ2-5; TRBD1 agrees at 7 bases. The junction had 4 bases not matched to a gene; V was cut back by 3 bases and J by 5 bases. The germline gives CDR1 SGHRS, CDR2 YFSETQ. This CDR3 is built from 13 residues. As DNA, the CDR3 is TGCGCCAGCAGCTCCGACAGGGATGAGACCCAGTACTTC. This gives the protein CASSSDRDETQYF. The entire variable domain, with the rest obtained from reference TRBV5-1 and TRBJ2-5, is as follows: KAGVTQTPRYLIKTRGQQVTLSCSPISGHRSVSWYQQTPGQGLQFLFEYFSETQRNKGNFPGRFSGRQFSNSRSEMNVSTLELGDSALYLCASSSDRDETQYFGPGTRLLVL.

This clone was detected once. The chain recombines TRBV5-1 with TRBJ1-2; the match to TRBD1 covers 9 bases. Germline values: CDR1 SGHRS, CDR2 YFSETQ. V trimming: 7 bases; J trimming: 2 bases; junction bases outside the gene matches: 6. This CDR3 comprises 14 residues. DNA of the CDR3: TGCGCCAGCGGGGGGACAGGGACCAACTATGGCTACACCTTC. It yields the protein CASGGTGTNYGYTF.

The chain is built from TRBV19 and TRBJ1-5, with D possibly TRBD1 on 5 matching bases. Germline-derived CDR1 and CDR2 are LNHDA and SQIVND (reference sequence). This CDR3 is built from 14 residues. V lost 3 bases and J lost 4, with 10 bases in between. CDR3 in amino acids: CASSILGTNQPQHF. CDR3 DNA sequence: TGTGCCAGTAGTATCCTCGGGACTAATCAGCCCCAGCATTTT.

The J gene is TRBJ1-1, the V gene TRBV30, with 8 nucleotides matching TRBD1. Germline CDR1 and CDR2: GTSNPN and SVGIG (reference sequence). This CDR3 comprises 14 residues. The J segment lost 5 bases and the V segment lost 2 bases, leaving 7 bases of the junction unmatched. The CDR3 is CAWSKGQGRTEAFF. The DNA for the CDR3 is TGTGCCTGGAGTAAAGGACAGGGAAGAACTGAAGCTTTCTTT.

The V call is TRBV5-1, the J call TRBJ2-1; TRBD2 might be the D (6 bases). There are 13 residues in the CDR3. Trimming pared 4 bases from V and 6 bases from J, leaving 11 bases between. Germline assignment: CDR1 SGHRS and CDR2 YFSETQ. The chain's CDR3 is CASSAGDFNEQFF. CDR3 coding DNA: TGCGCCAGCAGCGCCGGGGACTTCAATGAGCAGTTCTTC.

This chain connects TRBV6-5 to TRBJ1-3; possibly TRBD1 for D (5 bases). The V end was cut by 3 bases, the J end by 3 bases, with 12 bases between. The length of the CDR3 is 15 residues. The germline V gene encodes CDR1 MNHEY and CDR2 SVGAGI. Written as DNA, the CDR3 is TGTGCCAGCAGTTATTTTGGAGGGGATGGAAACACCATATATTTT. It encodes CASSYFGGDGNTIYF.

This chain uses TRBV10-2 with TRBJ1-1, with a weak D call TRBD1 (6 bases). CDR1 is WSHSY and CDR2 is SAAADI in the germline V gene. The CDR3 is made up of 14 amino acids. Trimming pared 8 bases from V and 6 bases from J, leaving 19 bases between. The CDR3 DNA reads as TGCGCCAGCCTTCCAGGACAGCTCGGCCCTGAAGCTTTCTTT. It encodes CASLPGQLGPEAFF.

The chain recombines TRBV6-6 with TRBJ1-5, with a weak D call TRBD1 (6 bases). The CDR3 runs to 14 residues. Germline CDR1 is MNHNY and CDR2 is SVGAGI (reference sequence). Trimming took off 4 bases at V and 3 bases at J, with 10 bases between the two ends. The CDR3 here is CASSWGRNNQPQHF. The CDR3 nucleotides are TGTGCCAGCAGTTGGGGGCGGAACAATCAGCCCCAGCATTTT.

The chain is built from TRBV4-2 and TRBJ2-6, with D tentatively TRBD1 (5 bases). V was cut by 0 bases and J by 0 bases, with 12 bases left in between. The CDR3 runs 18 residues. The V gene's germline CDR1 is LGHNA and CDR2 YNFKEQ. CDR3 sequence: CASSQDRQRPSGANVLTF. Written as DNA, the CDR3 is TGTGCCAGCAGCCAAGATAGACAGCGACCCTCTGGGGCCAACGTCCTGACTTTC.

This clone was counted a few times. J is TRBJ2-3 and V is TRBV25-1, with D maybe TRBD2 (7 bases). This CDR3 is 15 amino acids long. Germline V CDR1 and CDR2: MGHDK, SYGVNS. V shed 6 bases and J shed 3 bases, with 16 bases lying between them. The CDR3: CASRIEGRGTDTQYF. The CDR3 DNA follows: TGTGCCAGCAGGATCGAGGGGAGGGGGACAGATACGCAGTATTTT.

The rearrangement joins TRBV27 to TRBJ1-2; 8 bases line up with TRBD1. The ends lost 4 bases at V and 8 bases at J; junction bases unmatched: 15. This CDR3 contains 16 residues. The germline CDR1 and CDR2 sequences are MNHEY and SMNVEV (reference sequence). CDR3 residues: CASSSRMDRVSFGYTF. CDR3 coding DNA: TGTGCCAGCAGTTCTCGAATGGACAGGGTGTCCTTCGGCTACACCTTC.

The chain combines TRBV4-1 with TRBJ2-3, with TRBD2 matching 7 bases. The CDR3 sequence is 19 residues long. With V trimmed by 0 bases and J by 2 bases, 14 bases remained unmatched. The germline CDR1 and CDR2 sequences are MGHRA and YSYEKL. The CDR3 reads CASSQEGGGRGVHTDTQYF. DNA for the CDR3: TGCGCCAGCAGCCAAGAAGGCGGAGGTCGGGGGGTACACACAGATACGCAGTATTTT.

The chain has TRBV27 and TRBJ1-5, with a possible D match to TRBD1 (5 bases). The CDR3 is made up of 13 amino acids. V was shortened by 5 bases and J by 7 bases, with 12 bases between the two germline ends. The germline V gene encodes CDR1 MNHEY and CDR2 SMNVEV (reference sequence). The CDR3 coding sequence is TGTGCCAGCAGTACAGGATCGGGCCAGCCCCAGCATTTT. This encodes CASSTGSGQPQHF.

The J gene is TRBJ2-3, the V gene TRBV9, with TRBD2 matching over 8 bases. The length of the CDR3 is 16 residues. Germline-derived CDR1 and CDR2 are SGDLS and YYNGEE. Trimming at V came to 0 bases and at J to 2 bases, leaving 5 bases not matched to a gene. The CDR3 loop reads CASSVVTGGLTDTQYF. CDR3 in DNA: TGTGCCAGCAGCGTAGTAACGGGGGGGCTCACAGATACGCAGTATTTT.

The chain uses TRBV19 and TRBJ1-1, with no clear D. Between the trimmed V and J ends, which lost 1 base and 7 bases, there was a span of 10 bases. CDR1 LNHDA and CDR2 SQIVND come from the germline V gene (reference sequence). The CDR3 is made up of 13 amino acids. The CDR3 is CASSIGRRVEAFF. CDR3 bases: TGTGCCAGTAGTATAGGACGGAGGGTTGAAGCTTTCTTT.

This chain links TRBV20-1 with TRBJ1-1; D remains ambiguous. There are 13 residues in the CDR3. V shed 3 bases and J shed 0 bases, with 8 bases lying between them. Per germline, CDR1 DFQATT and CDR2 SNEGSKA (reference sequence). Here the CDR3 DNA reads TGCAGTGCTAGTGCGGGGATGAACACTGAAGCTTTCTTT. It yields the protein CSASAGMNTEAFF.